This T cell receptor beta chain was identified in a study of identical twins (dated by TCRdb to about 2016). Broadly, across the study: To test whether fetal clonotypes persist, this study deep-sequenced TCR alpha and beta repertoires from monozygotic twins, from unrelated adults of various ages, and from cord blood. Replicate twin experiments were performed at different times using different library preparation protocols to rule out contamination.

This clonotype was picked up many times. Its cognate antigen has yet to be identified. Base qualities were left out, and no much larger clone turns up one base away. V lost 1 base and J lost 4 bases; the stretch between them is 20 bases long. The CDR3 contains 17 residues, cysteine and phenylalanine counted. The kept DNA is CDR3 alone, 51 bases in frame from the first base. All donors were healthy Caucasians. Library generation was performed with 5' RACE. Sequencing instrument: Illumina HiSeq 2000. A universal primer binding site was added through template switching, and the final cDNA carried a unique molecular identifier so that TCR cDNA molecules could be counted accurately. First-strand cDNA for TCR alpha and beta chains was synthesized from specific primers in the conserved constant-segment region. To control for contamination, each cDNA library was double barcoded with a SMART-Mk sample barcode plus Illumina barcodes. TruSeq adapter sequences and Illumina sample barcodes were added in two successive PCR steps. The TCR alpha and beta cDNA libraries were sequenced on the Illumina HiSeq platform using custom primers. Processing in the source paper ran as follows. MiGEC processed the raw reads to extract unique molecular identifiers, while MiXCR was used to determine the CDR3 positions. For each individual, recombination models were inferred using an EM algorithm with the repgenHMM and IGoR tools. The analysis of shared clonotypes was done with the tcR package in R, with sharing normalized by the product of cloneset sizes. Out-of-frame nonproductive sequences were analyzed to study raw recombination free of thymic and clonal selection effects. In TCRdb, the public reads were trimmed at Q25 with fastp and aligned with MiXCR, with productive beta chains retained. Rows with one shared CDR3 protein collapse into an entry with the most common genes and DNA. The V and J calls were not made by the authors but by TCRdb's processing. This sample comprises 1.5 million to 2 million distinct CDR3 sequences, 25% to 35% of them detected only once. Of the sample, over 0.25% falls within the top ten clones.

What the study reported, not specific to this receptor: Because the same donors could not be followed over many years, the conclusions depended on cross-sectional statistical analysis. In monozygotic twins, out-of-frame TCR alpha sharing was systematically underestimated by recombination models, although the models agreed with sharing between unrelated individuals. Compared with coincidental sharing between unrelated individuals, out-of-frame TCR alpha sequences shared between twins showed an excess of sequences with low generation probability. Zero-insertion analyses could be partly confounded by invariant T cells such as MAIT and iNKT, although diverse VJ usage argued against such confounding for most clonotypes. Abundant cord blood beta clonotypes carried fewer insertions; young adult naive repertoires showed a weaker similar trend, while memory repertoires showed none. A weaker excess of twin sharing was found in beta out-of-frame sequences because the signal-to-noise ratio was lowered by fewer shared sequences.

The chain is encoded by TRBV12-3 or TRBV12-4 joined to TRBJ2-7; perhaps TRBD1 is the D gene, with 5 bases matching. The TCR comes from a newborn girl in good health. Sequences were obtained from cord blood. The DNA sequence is TGTGCCAGCAGTTTAGTGGCCAGGGCATCTTTAATTTACGAGCAGTACTTC. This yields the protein CASSLVARASLIYEQYF.